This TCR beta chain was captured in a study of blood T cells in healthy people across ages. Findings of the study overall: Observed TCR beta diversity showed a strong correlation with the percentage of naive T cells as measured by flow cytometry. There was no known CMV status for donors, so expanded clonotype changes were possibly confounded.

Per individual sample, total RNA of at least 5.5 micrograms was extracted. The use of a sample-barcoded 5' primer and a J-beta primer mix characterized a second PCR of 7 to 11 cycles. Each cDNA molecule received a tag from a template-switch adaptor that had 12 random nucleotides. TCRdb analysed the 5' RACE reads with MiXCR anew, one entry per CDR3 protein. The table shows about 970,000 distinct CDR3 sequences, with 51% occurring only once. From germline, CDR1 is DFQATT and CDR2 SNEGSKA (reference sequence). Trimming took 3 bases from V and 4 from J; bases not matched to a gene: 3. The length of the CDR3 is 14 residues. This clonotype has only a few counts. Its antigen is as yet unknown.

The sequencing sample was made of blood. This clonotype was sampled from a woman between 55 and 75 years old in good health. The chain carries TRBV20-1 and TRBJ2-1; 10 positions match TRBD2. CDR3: CSASKREGYNEQFF. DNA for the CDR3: TGCAGTGCTAGTAAGCGGGAGGGATACAATGAGCAGTTCTTC.